Below, 19 T cell receptor beta chains from the same sample are listed, as sequenced in a study of PD-1 blockade in classical Hodgkin lymphoma. The time point denotes: cycle 4 day 1 (C4D1), after more than five weeks of nivolumab. Every one of the patients relapsed after autologous stem cell transplantation (brentuximab vedotin exposure was variable). Some clones are missing from TCRdb's copy, which holds only in-frame ones; the method was immunoSEQ multiplex PCR. The sample carries around 20,000 clones, approximately 80% recorded once. This material consisted of peripheral blood mononuclear cells (PBMCs), taken before the fourth cycle of nivolumab. The source of these receptors is a human donor with classical Hodgkin lymphoma.

CDR3 sequence: CASSQYRGRREQYF. CDR3 sequence (DNA): TGTGCCAGCAGCCAATACAGGGGGCGAAGGGAGCAGTACTTC. V usage is TRBV14 and J usage is TRBJ2-7; 9 nucleotides match TRBD1. J was trimmed by 7 bases and V by 2 bases; bases with no gene match: 6. The CDR3 is made up of 14 amino acids. Germline CDR1 SGHDN, CDR2 FVKESK.

The sample holds one count of this clone. The chain is built from TRBV7-3 and TRBJ2-5; D is possibly TRBD2 (5 bases). Germline-derived CDR1 and CDR2 are SGHTA and FQGTGA. V lost 2 bases, J lost 2 bases, and 9 bases lay in between. There are 14 residues in the CDR3. The CDR3 spells CASSLGLGQETQYF. CDR3 coding DNA: TGTGCCAGCAGCTTAGGACTGGGACAAGAGACCCAGTACTTC.

The J gene is TRBJ2-1, the V gene TRBV6-5; D is unclear. The CDR3 is made up of 15 amino acids. Germline V gene sequence: CDR1 MNHEY, CDR2 SVGAGI. The V gene lost 2 bases and the J gene lost 4 bases, with 12 bases spanning the gap. The CDR3 DNA sequence: TGTGCCAGCAGTTACACGGCAGGTCCTTACAATGAGCAGTTCTTC. It codes for CASSYTAGPYNEQFF.

The J gene is TRBJ1-3, the V gene TRBV28; TRBD1 might be the D (5 bases). The CDR3 runs 14 residues. V was cut by 3 bases and J by 4 bases, with 10 bases left in between. Germline CDR1 and CDR2: MDHEN and SYDVKM. The CDR3 region has the DNA TGTGCCAGCAGTTTTTCGGGGCCAGGAAACACCATATATTTT. Translation: CASSFSGPGNTIYF.

The gene calls are TRBV30 and TRBJ2-3; the D is unclear. Trimming removed 0 bases from V and 4 bases from J, with 8 bases in between. The CDR3 runs to 13 residues. CDR1 and CDR2 from the germline V gene are GTSNPN and SVGIG (reference sequence). The CDR3, as DNA: TGTGCCTGGAGTGTAAAGGGATCAGATACGCAGTATTTT. It codes for CAWSVKGSDTQYF.

V and J are TRBV29-1 and TRBJ2-4; 8 nucleotides match TRBD1. V shed 2 bases and J 3 bases; nucleotides not matched to a gene: 3. Germline V gives CDR1 SQVTM, CDR2 ANQGSEA. CDR3 length equals 14 residues. CDR3 loop: CSVEQGADKNIQYF. In nucleotides, the CDR3 is TGCAGCGTTGAACAGGGGGCGGACAAAAACATTCAGTACTTC. The whole variable domain, remainder taken from reference TRBV29-1 and TRBJ2-4, is SAVISQKPSRDICQRGTSLTIQCQVDSQVTMMFWYRQQPGQSLTLIATANQGSEATYESGFVIDKFPISRPNLTFSTLTVSNMSPEDSSIYLCSVEQGADKNIQYFGAGTRLSVL.

This sequence joins TRBV30 and TRBJ1-1, with D possibly being TRBD1 (5 bases). Germline V gene data show CDR1 as GTSNPN and CDR2 as SVGIG (reference sequence). V lost 5 bases to trimming and J lost 4 bases, with 14 bases between them. This CDR3 has 13 residues. The chain's CDR3 is CAWQLSGATEAFF. The CDR3 region has the DNA TGTGCCTGGCAATTATCTGGGGCCACTGAAGCTTTCTTT.

V is TRBV5-1 and J is TRBJ1-1; 8 bases are shared with TRBD1. Losses at the gene ends were 4 bases for V and 1 base for J; bases not matched to a gene: 12. The CDR3 runs 17 residues. Per the germline V gene, CDR1 is SGHRS and CDR2 is YFSETQ. CDR3 protein: CASSRSGTGIQNTEAFF. DNA of the CDR3: TGCGCCAGCAGCCGTTCCGGGACAGGAATTCAGAACACTGAAGCTTTCTTT.

The rearrangement links TRBV5-4 to TRBJ1-6; D not certain. The CDR3 contains 14 residues. V lost 2 bases and J lost 7, with 10 bases in between. Germline V CDR1 and CDR2: SGHNT, YYREEE (reference sequence). Here the CDR3 reads CASSFGGGNSPLHF. The CDR3 DNA reads TGTGCCAGCAGCTTTGGAGGAGGGAATTCACCCCTCCACTTT.

The chain recombines TRBV7-3 with TRBJ1-1; D ambiguous. The germline gives CDR1 SGHTA, CDR2 FQGTGA. The V end lost 5 bases, the J end lost 0 bases, and 7 bases lay between the germline ends. This CDR3 has 13 amino acids. The CDR3 spells CASSPQMNTEAFF. The CDR3 DNA reads TGTGCCAGCAGCCCACAAATGAACACTGAAGCTTTCTTT.

The gene calls are TRBV5-1 and TRBJ2-2; 7 bases are shared with TRBD2. Germline V gene data show CDR1 as SGHRS and CDR2 as YFSETQ. The trim removed 1 base at V and 5 bases at J, leaving 17 bases unmatched. The length of the CDR3 is 19 residues. The CDR3 reads CASSLIRMEADGGTGELFF. The DNA for the CDR3 is TGCGCCAGCAGCTTGATTCGCATGGAAGCGGACGGGGGGACCGGGGAGCTGTTTTTT.

The gene calls are TRBV5-1 and TRBJ1-2, with TRBD1 matching over 9 bases. CDR3 length: 16 amino acids. Germline CDR1 SGHRS, CDR2 YFSETQ. The V gene end was trimmed by 0 bases and the J gene end by 2 bases; junction bases not matched to a gene: 5. The CDR3 region has the DNA TGCGCCAGCAGCTTGGGGGGACAGGGCGCCAACTATGGCTACACCTTC. Translated, it gives CASSLGGQGANYGYTF.

V gene TRBV7-7 combines with J gene TRBJ2-3; weak D call: TRBD2 (6 bases). The germline V and J ends were trimmed by 9 bases and 3 bases, with 13 bases remaining between them. This CDR3 contains 13 residues. Germline-derived CDR1 and CDR2 are SSHAT and FNYEAQ (reference sequence). CDR3 DNA: TGTGCCAGTTCGGGACTCCTGACAGATACGCAGTATTTT. Translated: CASSGLLTDTQYF.

This chain connects TRBV6-1 to TRBJ1-3; possible D gene TRBD1, 5 bases. CDR3 length equals 13 residues. Germline assignment: CDR1 MNHNS and CDR2 SASEGT. V was pared by 6 bases and J by 2 bases, with 8 bases between. The CDR3 bases are TGTGCCAGCAGCTCAGGGCCTGGAAACACCATATATTTT. This translates into CASSSGPGNTIYF.

The chain joins TRBV18 to TRBJ2-7; TRBD1 matches at 10 bases. CDR1 is KGHSH, CDR2 LQKENI, per germline. This CDR3 is 16 amino acids long. The junction had 8 bases not matched to a gene; V was cut back by 3 bases and J by 3 bases. DNA of the CDR3: TGTGCCAGCTCACCGGGCCGGGACAGGGGTGTCTACGAGCAGTACTTC. Translated: CASSPGRDRGVYEQYF.

This clone showed up just a few times. The chain joins TRBV19 to TRBJ2-1; 8 nucleotides align to TRBD1. J lost 8 bases, V lost 4 bases, and 7 bases had no gene match. The CDR3 covers 14 residues. Looked up from germline, CDR1 is LNHDA and CDR2 is SQIVND (reference sequence). The CDR3 DNA follows: TGTGCCAGTAGTACTTGGACAGGGACCGATGAGCAGTTCTTC. Translating it yields CASSTWTGTDEQFF.

The genes are TRBV5-6 and TRBJ2-7; D unclear. The CDR3 sequence is 14 residues long. V was clipped by 3 bases and J by 2 bases, with 12 bases between them. Germline CDR1 and CDR2: SGHDT and YYEEEE. DNA of the CDR3: TGTGCCAGCAGCTGGCCCCAGGCCCCCTACGAGCAGTACTTC. Encoded protein: CASSWPQAPYEQYF. The full variable domain, in which reference TRBV5-6 and TRBJ2-7 provide the parts outside the CDR3, is DAGVTQSPTHLIKTRGQQVTLRCSPKSGHDTVSWYQQALGQGPQFIFQYYEEEERQRGNFPDRFSGHQFPNYSSELNVNALLLGDSALYLCASSWPQAPYEQYFGPGTRLTVT.

With regard to this clone: Other DNA sequences within the sample encode an identical CDR3. V is TRBV5-1 and J is TRBJ1-2; 7 nucleotides align to TRBD1. This CDR3 spans 15 amino acids. Germline CDR1 reads SGHRS; CDR2 reads YFSETQ. The ends lost 2 bases at V and 2 bases at J; junction bases unmatched: 6. CDR3 protein: CASSLPGGRNYGYTF. CDR3 DNA sequence: TGCGCCAGCAGCTTACCAGGGGGGAGGAACTATGGCTACACCTTC.

The rearrangement joins TRBV27 to TRBJ2-5; 10 nucleotides line up with TRBD2. J gave up 1 base and V 3 bases, and 8 bases lay outside the gene matches. The V gene's germline CDR1 is MNHEY and CDR2 SMNVEV (reference sequence). There are 17 residues in the CDR3. Here the CDR3 reads CASSFTGTSVFQETQYF. In nucleotides, the CDR3 is TGTGCCAGCAGTTTCACCGGGACTAGCGTCTTCCAAGAGACCCAGTACTTC.